This T cell receptor beta chain was documented in a study of somatic mutations in cytotoxic T cells in rheumatoid arthritis. Sequencing was performed with immunoSEQ multiplex PCR; in TCRdb, only in-frame clones are kept and a portion is missing. The data hold 8,000 to 13,000 clones, with 81% observed a single time. The J segment lost 6 bases and the V segment lost 2 bases, leaving 7 bases of the junction unmatched. Germline loops: CDR1 MRHNA, CDR2 SNTAGT. The CDR3 has 16 residues. CD4+ and CD8+ cells were isolated by positive magnetic bead selection, with purity checked by flow cytometry. The V and J genes are TRBV6-4 and TRBJ2-1; 10 bases map to TRBD2. The TCR comes from a woman in her forties or fifties in good health. The specimen sequenced was CD8+ T cells sorted from blood. The CDR3 DNA follows: TGTGCCAGCAGTGACCCAGCGGGGGGGCCTATCAATGAGCAGTTCTTC. Translation gives CASSDPAGGPINEQFF.